This paragraph covers one T cell receptor (beta chain) sequence. Its specificity is unknown. There are 17 residues in the CDR3. V lost 5 bases, J lost 2 bases, and 6 bases stayed unmatched. Germline values: CDR1 SGHTA, CDR2 FQGNSA. Some clones are missing from TCRdb's copy, which holds only in-frame ones; the method was immunoSEQ multiplex PCR. In the table there are about 8,000 clones, roughly 76% of which are singletons. This sample stems from a study of T cell clonotyping in hematopoietic cell transplantation. Overall study results and limits: Without cell sorting, CD4 versus CD8 contributions remain unresolved. Recipient TCR diversity dropped after transplant; expanded clonotypes rose from day 30 to 180.

This specimen consisted of peripheral blood mononuclear cells, obtained 180 days after allogeneic stem cell transplant. This chain links TRBV7-2 with TRBJ2-3; 14 nucleotides line up with TRBD2. The clonotype was recovered from a female patient aged 50 to 65 who had an allogeneic stem cell transplant from an unrelated donor, so the T cells may come from the graft donor. Some clones in this sample may be carry-over from other donors' samples. The CDR3 coding sequence is TGTGCCAGCAGCGTGACTAGCGGGAGGGCCCTCACAGATACGCAGTATTTT. Amino acid sequence: CASSVTSGRALTDTQYF.